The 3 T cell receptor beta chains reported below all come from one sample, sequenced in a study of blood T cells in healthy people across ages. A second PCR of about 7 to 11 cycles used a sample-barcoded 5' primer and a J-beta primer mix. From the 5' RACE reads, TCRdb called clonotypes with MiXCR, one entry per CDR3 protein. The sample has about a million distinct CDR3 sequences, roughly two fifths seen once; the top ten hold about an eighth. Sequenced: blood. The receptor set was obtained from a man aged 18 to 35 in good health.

The CDR3 DNA sequence: TGCAGTGCGTCCCTTAGGAGACACTTCAACGAGCAGTACTTC. It encodes CSASLRRHFNEQYF. V is TRBV20-1 and J is TRBJ2-5; D gene unclear. Judging by the DNA end, TRBJ2-7 fits better; the J call may be wrong. This CDR3 is built from 14 residues. Germline V gene lookup returns CDR1 DFQATT and CDR2 SNEGSKA (reference sequence).

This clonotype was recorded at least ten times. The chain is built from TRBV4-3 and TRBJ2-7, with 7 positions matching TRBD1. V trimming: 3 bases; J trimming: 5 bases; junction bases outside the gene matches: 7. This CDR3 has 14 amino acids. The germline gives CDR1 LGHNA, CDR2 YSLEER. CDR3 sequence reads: CASSHSDRENEQYF. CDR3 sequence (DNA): TGCGCCAGCAGCCACAGCGACAGGGAGAACGAGCAGTACTTC.

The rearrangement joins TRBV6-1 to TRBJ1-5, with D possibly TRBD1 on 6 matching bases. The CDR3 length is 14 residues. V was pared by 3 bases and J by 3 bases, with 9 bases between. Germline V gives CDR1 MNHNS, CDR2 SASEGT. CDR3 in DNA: TGTGCCAGCAGTGAGGGGGGCTACAATCAGCCCCAGCATTTT. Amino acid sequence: CASSEGGYNQPQHF.